The present T cell receptor (beta chain) was sequenced within a study of radiation and T cells in renal cell carcinoma. Sample time point: blood 2 weeks post-SBRT. Treatment denoted: 15 Gy SBRT to primary tumor, nephrectomy 4 weeks later. Serial blood draws occurred at baseline and 2 and 4 weeks post-SBRT. Per the germline V gene, CDR1 is SQVTM and CDR2 is ANQGSEA. V lost 5 bases, J lost 3 bases, and 14 bases lay in between. The CDR3 totals 14 residues. The study's findings and limits: No pretreatment tumor biopsies were available for baseline clonotypes.

With regard to this clone: The antigen remains undetermined.

Produced via immunoSEQ multiplex PCR; TCRdb's table is partial and in-frame only. The data contain tens of thousands of clones, 70% to 80% of them singletons. This TCR derives from a man in his sixties with renal cell carcinoma. Sequenced here: blood, sampled from a patient whose treatment included radiotherapy and nephrectomy. The chain recombines TRBV29-1 with TRBJ1-5; D might be TRBD1 (6 bases). CDR3 nucleotide sequence: TGCAGCGTTTCAAAGGGGGGCCCCAATCAGCCCCAGCATTTT. Protein: CSVSKGGPNQPQHF.